This TCR beta chain originates from a study of circulating CD8 cells and anti-PD-1 response in melanoma. Overall study: Non-responders showed stable or progressive disease; responders showed complete or partial response. Findings of the study overall: At M1, fewer than 7% of TRB clonotypes appeared in multiple subsets.

By share of the sample, this clonotype is large (0.1 to 1%). The antigen remains undetermined. The CDR3 loop spans 14 amino acids. The V gene lost 4 bases and the J gene lost 0 bases, with 11 bases spanning the gap. Germline CDR1 GTSNPN, CDR2 SVGIG (reference sequence). Each library started from around 14 ng of total RNA using the QIAseq Immune Repertoire TCR panel. MiXCR was run by TCRdb on the reads, yielding one entry per CDR3 protein. This table has hundreds of distinct CDR3 sequences, about 8.2% appearing once. From live CD3+CD8+TCRalphabeta+ cells, four PD-1 and/or TIGIT subsets were sorted. V usage is TRBV30 and J usage is TRBJ2-3; D uncertain. Material: CD8+ T cells from PBMCs, obtained at baseline or after one month of anti-PD-1 therapy (not recorded which). The clonotype comes from a human donor with melanoma. CDR3 bases: TGTGCCTGGATGCTGACACAGAGCACAGATACGCAGTATTTT. This sequence encodes CAWMLTQSTDTQYF.